The source of this T cell receptor (beta chain) is a study of cytomegalovirus exposure and HLA in healthy donors. Whole-study findings and limits: Reportedly, fewer N-insertions than the approximately 700-donor mean appeared in an Asian-associated ancestry cluster in a later analysis.

Vbeta (60) and Jbeta (13) primers were used in the PCR. Clones were sequenced by immunoSEQ multiplex PCR, and TCRdb holds only the in-frame ones, with some missing. Of 150,000 to 200,000 clones listed, around nine tenths are singletons. CDR1 is MNHEY, CDR2 SMNVEV, per germline (reference sequence). This CDR3 contains 15 residues. Trimming removed 3 bases from V and 10 bases from J; junction bases left unmatched: 9. About this clone itself: Its specificity is unknown.

Sequencing input: PBMCs. The source of this sequence is a woman between 18 and 29 years old in good health and CMV-seronegative. V gene TRBV27 combines with J gene TRBJ1-6, with TRBD1 matching 7 bases. The CDR3 DNA reads as TGTGCCAGCAGTTTGTCCAGGGGGTCGCAGTCACCCCTCCACTTT. Its protein product is CASSLSRGSQSPLHF.